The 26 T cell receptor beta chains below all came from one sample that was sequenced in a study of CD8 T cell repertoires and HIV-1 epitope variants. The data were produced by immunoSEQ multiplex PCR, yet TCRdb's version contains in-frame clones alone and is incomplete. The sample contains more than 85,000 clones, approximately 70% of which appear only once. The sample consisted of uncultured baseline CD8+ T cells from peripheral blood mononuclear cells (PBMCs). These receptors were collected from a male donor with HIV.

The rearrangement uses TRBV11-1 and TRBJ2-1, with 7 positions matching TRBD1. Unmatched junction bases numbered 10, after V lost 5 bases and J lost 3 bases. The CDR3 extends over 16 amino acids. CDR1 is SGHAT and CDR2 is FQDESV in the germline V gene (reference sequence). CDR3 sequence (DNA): TGTGCCAGCAGCCTAAACCGGGACAGATTCTACAATGAGCAGTTCTTC. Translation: CASSLNRDRFYNEQFF. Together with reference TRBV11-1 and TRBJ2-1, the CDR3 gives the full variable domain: EAEVAQSPRYKITEKSQAVAFWCDPISGHATLYWYRQILGQGPELLVQFQDESVVDDSQLPKDRFSAERLKGVDSTLKIQPAELGDSAMYLCASSLNRDRFYNEQFFGPGTRLTVL.

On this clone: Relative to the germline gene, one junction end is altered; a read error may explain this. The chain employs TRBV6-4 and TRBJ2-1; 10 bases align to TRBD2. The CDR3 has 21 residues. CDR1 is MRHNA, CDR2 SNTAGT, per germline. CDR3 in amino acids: CASRDDRGWGRTSGSYNKQFF. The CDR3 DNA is TGTGCCAGCAGAGACGACCGCGGATGGGGGCGGACTAGCGGTTCCTACAATAAGCAGTTCTTC.

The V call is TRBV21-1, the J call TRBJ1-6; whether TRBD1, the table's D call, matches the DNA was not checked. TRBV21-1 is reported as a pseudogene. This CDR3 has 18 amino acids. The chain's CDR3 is CASSTISGRQGYNSPLHF. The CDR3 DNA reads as TGTGCCAGCAGCACGATCAGTGGCAGACAGGGGTATAATTCACCCCTCCACTTT.

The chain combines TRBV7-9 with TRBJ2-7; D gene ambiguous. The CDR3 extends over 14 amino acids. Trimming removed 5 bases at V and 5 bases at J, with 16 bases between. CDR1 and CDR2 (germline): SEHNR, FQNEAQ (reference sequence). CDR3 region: CASSAGRTQNEQYF. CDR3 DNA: TGTGCCAGCAGCGCCGGTAGGACGCAAAACGAGCAGTACTTC.

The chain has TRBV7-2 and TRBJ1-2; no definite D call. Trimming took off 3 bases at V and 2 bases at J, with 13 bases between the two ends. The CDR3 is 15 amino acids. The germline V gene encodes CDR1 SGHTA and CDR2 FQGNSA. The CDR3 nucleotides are TGTGCCAGCAGCTTCGAGAGGGTTCGGAACTATGGCTACACCTTC. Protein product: CASSFERVRNYGYTF.

The CDR3 DNA reads TGCAGCGTTGGCAAAGGGGTCGCCTACGAGCAGTACTTC. Translating gives CSVGKGVAYEQYF. This rearrangement joins TRBV29-1 to TRBJ2-7, with D possibly being TRBD1 (5 bases). The CDR3 has 13 amino acids. Germline CDR1 reads SQVTM; CDR2 reads ANQGSEA. V shed 4 bases and J shed 2 bases, with 12 bases lying between them.

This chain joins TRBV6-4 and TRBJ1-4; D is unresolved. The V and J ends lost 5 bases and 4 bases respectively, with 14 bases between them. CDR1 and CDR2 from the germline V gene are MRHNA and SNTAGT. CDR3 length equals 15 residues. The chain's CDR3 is CASSLRAILNEKLFF. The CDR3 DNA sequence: TGTGCCAGCAGTCTGAGGGCCATACTTAATGAAAAACTGTTTTTT.

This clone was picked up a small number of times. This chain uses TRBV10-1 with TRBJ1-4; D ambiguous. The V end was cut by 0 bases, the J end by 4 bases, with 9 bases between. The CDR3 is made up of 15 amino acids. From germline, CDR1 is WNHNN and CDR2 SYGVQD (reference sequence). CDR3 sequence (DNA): TGCGCCAGCAGTGAGTCGGGCACGTTTAATGAAAAACTGTTTTTT. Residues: CASSESGTFNEKLFF.

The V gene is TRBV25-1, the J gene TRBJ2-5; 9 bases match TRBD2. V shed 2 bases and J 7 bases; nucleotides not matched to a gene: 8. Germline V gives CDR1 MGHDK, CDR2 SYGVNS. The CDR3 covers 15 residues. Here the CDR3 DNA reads TGTGCCAGCAGTGAACCTAGCGGGGCCGGGTTGACCCAGTACTTC. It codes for CASSEPSGAGLTQYF.

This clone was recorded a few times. The CDR3, as DNA: TGCGCCACCCGGAAGGGGGGCAACAATGAGCAGTTCTTC. Translated, it gives CATRKGGNNEQFF. The V gene is TRBV10-2, the J gene TRBJ2-1; tentatively, D is TRBD1 or TRBD2 (6 bases each). The CDR3 runs 13 residues. V lost 10 bases and J lost 5, with 15 bases in between. Germline V CDR1 and CDR2: WSHSY, SAAADI.

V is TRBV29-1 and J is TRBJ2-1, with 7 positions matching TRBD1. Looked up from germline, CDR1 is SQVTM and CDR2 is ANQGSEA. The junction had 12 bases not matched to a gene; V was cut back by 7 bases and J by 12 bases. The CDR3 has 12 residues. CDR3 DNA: TGCAGCGACTATACCCCAGGGGGTGGGCAGTTCTTC. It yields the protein CSDYTPGGGQFF.

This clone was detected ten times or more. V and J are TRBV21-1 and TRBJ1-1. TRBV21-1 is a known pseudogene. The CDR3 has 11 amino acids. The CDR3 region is CASSRGTEAFF. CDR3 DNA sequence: TGTGCCAGCAGTAGAGGCACTGAAGCTTTCTTT.

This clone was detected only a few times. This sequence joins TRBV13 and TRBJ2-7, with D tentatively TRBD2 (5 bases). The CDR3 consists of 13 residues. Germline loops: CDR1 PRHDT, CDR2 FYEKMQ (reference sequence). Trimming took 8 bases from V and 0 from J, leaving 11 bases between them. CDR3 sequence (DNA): TGTGCCAGCCGCACCCGGGACTCCTACGAGCAGTACTTC. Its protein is CASRTRDSYEQYF.

The CDR3 DNA is TGTGCCAGCAGCTGGATCTTTACGGGACAGGATTTCTCCGGGGAGCTGTTTTTT. Its translation: CASSWIFTGQDFSGELFF. The J gene is TRBJ2-2, the V gene TRBV7-6, with 8 bases lining up with TRBD1. V gave up 4 bases and J gave up 6 bases; unmatched junction bases: 16. Germline assignment: CDR1 SGHVS and CDR2 FNYEAQ. The CDR3 has 18 amino acids.

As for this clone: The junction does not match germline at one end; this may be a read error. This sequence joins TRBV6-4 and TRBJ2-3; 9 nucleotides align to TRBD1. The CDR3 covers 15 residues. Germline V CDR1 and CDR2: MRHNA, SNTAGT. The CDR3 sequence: CASSYSGTGTDTQYF. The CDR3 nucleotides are TGTGCCAGCAGTTACTCTGGGACAGGGACAGATACGCAGTATTTT.

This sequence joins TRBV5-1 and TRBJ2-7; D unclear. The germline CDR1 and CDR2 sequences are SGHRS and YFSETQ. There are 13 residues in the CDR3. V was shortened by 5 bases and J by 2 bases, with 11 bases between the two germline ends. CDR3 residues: CASSNSYPYEQYF. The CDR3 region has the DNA TGCGCCAGCAGTAACAGTTACCCCTACGAGCAGTACTTC.

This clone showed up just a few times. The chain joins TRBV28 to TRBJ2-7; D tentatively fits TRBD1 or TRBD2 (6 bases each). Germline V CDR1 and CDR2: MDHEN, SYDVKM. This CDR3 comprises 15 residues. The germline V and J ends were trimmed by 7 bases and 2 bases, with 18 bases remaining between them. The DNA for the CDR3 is TGTGCCAGCACCCAGGGGCGGGGCTATACCTACGAGCAGTACTTC. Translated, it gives CASTQGRGYTYEQYF.

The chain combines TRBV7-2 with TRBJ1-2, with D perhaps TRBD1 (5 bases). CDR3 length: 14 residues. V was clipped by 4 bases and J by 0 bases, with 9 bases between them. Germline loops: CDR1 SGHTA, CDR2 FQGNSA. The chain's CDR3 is CASSSRDANYGYTF. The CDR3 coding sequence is TGTGCCAGCAGCTCACGGGACGCTAACTATGGCTACACCTTC.

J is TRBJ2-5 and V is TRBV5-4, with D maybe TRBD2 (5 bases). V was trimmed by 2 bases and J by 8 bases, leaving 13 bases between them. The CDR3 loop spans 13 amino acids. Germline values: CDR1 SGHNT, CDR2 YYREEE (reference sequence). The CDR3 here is CASSFEVSGTQYF. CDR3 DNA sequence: TGTGCCAGCAGCTTCGAGGTCTCGGGAACCCAGTACTTC.

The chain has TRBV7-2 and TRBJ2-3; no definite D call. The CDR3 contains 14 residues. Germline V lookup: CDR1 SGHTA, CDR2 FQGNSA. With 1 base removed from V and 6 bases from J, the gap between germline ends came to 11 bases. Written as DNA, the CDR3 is TGTGCCAGCAGCTTAGGGGGTAGCTCGGATACGCAGTATTTT. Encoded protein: CASSLGGSSDTQYF. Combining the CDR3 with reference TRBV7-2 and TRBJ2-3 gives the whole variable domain GAGVSQSPSNKVTEKGKDVELRCDPISGHTALYWYRQSLGQGLEFLIYFQGNSAPDKSGLPSDRFSAERTGGSVSTLTIQRTQQEDSAVYLCASSLGGSSDTQYFGPGTRLTVL.

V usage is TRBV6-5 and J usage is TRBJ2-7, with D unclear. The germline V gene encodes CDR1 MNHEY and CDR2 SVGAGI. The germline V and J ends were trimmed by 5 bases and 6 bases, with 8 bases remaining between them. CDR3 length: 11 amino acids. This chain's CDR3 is CASSPGFEQYF. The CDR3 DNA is TGTGCCAGCAGTCCTGGCTTCGAGCAGTACTTC.

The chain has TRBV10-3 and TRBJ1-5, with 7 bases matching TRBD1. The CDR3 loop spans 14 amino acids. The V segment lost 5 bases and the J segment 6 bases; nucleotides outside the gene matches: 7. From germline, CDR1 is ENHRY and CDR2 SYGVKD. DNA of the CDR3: TGTGCCATCAGTTCGCGACAGGGAGGTCAGCCCCAGCATTTT. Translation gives CAISSRQGGQPQHF.

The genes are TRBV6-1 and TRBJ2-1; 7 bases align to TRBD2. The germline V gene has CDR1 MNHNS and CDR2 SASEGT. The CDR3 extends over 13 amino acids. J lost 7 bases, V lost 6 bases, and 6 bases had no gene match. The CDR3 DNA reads TGTGCCAGCAGACTCAGCGGGGAAAATGAGCAGTTCTTC. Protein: CASRLSGENEQFF.

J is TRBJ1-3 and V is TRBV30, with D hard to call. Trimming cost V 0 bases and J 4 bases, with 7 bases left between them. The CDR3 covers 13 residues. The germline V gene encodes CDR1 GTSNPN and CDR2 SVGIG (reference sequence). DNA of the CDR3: TGTGCCTGGAGTGTGCTTCTGGGAAACACCATATATTTT. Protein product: CAWSVLLGNTIYF.

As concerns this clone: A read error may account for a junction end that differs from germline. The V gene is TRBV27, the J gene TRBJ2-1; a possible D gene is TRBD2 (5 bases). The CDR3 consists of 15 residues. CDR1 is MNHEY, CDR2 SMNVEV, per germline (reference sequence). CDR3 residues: CASSSGLTQYTEQFF. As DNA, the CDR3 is TGTGCCAGCAGTTCCGGACTTACCCAGTACACTGAGCAGTTCTTC.

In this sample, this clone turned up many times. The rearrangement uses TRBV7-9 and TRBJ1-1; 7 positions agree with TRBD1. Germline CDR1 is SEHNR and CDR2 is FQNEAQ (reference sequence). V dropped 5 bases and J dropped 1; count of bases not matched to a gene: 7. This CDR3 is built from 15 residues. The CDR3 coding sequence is TGTGCCAGCAGCCCAGAGACAGGGTCGAACACTGAAGCTTTCTTT. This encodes CASSPETGSNTEAFF. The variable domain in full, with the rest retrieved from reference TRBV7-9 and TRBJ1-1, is DTGVSQNPRHKITKRGQNVTFRCDPISEHNRLYWYRQTLGQGPEFLTYFQNEAQLEKSRLLSDRFSAERPKGSFSTLEIQRTEQGDSAMYLCASSPETGSNTEAFFGQGTRLTVV.